The sample holds a few counts of the clone carrying this T cell receptor (beta chain). Its antigen is still unknown. This specimen comes from a study of beta chain features in type 1 diabetes. Study-level points and caveats: Still unanswered here is whether HLA type influences TCRB rearrangement.

V gave up 3 bases and J gave up 3 bases; unmatched junction bases: 7. The germline CDR1 and CDR2 sequences are MNHNS and SASEGT. This CDR3 comprises 15 residues. Sequenced material consisted of expressed TCRB transcripts (all of the isolated RNA was reverse transcribed). TCRdb's copy holds only in-frame clones and misses some; the assay was immunoSEQ multiplex PCR. The top ten clones hold less than 0.7% of a sample with about 180,000 clones, around 13% of them seen once. Sequencing was carried out using central memory CD4+ T cells from blood. The TCR was taken from a woman under 30 in good health. The chain joins TRBV6-1 to TRBJ1-2; 7 positions agree with TRBD1. The CDR3 sequence: CASSDRGQPYYGYTF. The CDR3 DNA follows: TGTGCCAGCAGTGATCGGGGACAGCCCTACTATGGCTACACCTTC.